These 30 T cell receptor beta chains share one sample of origin, sequenced in a study of blood T cells in healthy people across ages. It was with a sample-barcoded 5' primer and a J-beta primer mix that a second PCR of roughly 7 to 12 cycles was run. From the 5' RACE reads, TCRdb called clonotypes with MiXCR, one entry per CDR3 protein. This sample yields about 280,000 distinct CDR3 sequences, of which roughly 26% are seen a single time; around 29% belongs to the top ten. The sequenced material came from blood. These receptors all stem from a woman in her 70s in good health.

This clonotype was seen a handful of times. This sequence joins TRBV28 and TRBJ2-7; 10 nucleotides align to TRBD1. J lost 3 bases, V lost 5 bases, and 7 bases had no gene match. This CDR3 contains 15 residues. Germline-derived CDR1 and CDR2 are MDHEN and SYDVKM. This CDR3 reads CASSPLDRGHYEQYF. CDR3 DNA sequence: TGTGCCAGCAGTCCCCTAGACAGGGGGCACTACGAGCAGTACTTC.

This chain uses TRBV28 with TRBJ1-2; a possible D gene is TRBD1 (6 bases). The CDR3 consists of 15 residues. V was shortened by 5 bases and J by 0 bases, with 13 bases between the two germline ends. Germline CDR1 MDHEN, CDR2 SYDVKM. The CDR3 bases are TGTGCCAGCAGTATTTCTGAGGGGGCTAACTATGGCTACACCTTC. Translated, it gives CASSISEGANYGYTF.

V is TRBV7-3 and J is TRBJ2-7; 8 bases match TRBD1. The J call is uncertain, as TRBJ2-1 better fits the DNA end. In germline, CDR1 is SGHTA, CDR2 FQGTGA. The CDR3 sequence is 13 residues long. CDR3 nucleotide sequence: TGTGCCAGCAGCATCAACAGGGGGTATGAGCAGTTCTTC. Protein product: CASSINRGYEQFF.

The genes are TRBV4-1 and TRBJ2-7, with 7 bases fitting TRBD2. The V and J ends lost 2 bases and 3 bases, in that order; junction bases with no gene match: 10. Germline values: CDR1 MGHRA, CDR2 YSYEKL. CDR3 length: 16 amino acids. In nucleotides, the CDR3 is TGCGCCAGCAGCCAATCCCCCGGGAGGTTCGTCTACGAGCAGTACTTC. Encoded protein: CASSQSPGRFVYEQYF.

This clonotype came up a few times. The V and J genes are TRBV6-6 and TRBJ1-1; D remains unclear. There are 12 residues in the CDR3. Trimming removed 5 bases at V and 2 bases at J, with 6 bases between. The germline CDR1 and CDR2 sequences are MNHNY and SVGAGI (reference sequence). In DNA form, the CDR3 reads TGTGCCAGCAGTACGAGTAACACTGAAGCTTTCTTT. The encoded protein is CASSTSNTEAFF.

In regard to this clonotype: Compared with germline, one end of the junction differs, possibly owing to a read error. The chain employs TRBV20-1 and TRBJ2-7, with 11 bases matching TRBD2. There are 13 residues in the CDR3. Germline assignment: CDR1 DFQATT and CDR2 SNEGSKA (reference sequence). CDR3 amino acids: CSATTSGRYEQHF. The CDR3 DNA follows: TGCAGTGCTACTACTAGCGGGAGATACGAGCAGCACTTC.

The chain carries TRBV4-1 and TRBJ2-7; either TRBD1 or TRBD2 may supply D (6 bases each). The CDR3 runs 14 residues. The V end lost 3 bases, the J end lost 5 bases, and 14 bases lay between the germline ends. The germline V gene has CDR1 MGHRA and CDR2 YSYEKL. Written as DNA, the CDR3 is TGCGCCAGCAGCCAGCCGGGGGCGAGGAACGAGCAGTACTTC. It is translated as CASSQPGARNEQYF.

This clonotype has more than one count but fewer than ten. CDR3 bases: TGTGCCAGCAGTCCGACACTTAACACCGGGGAGCTGTTTTTT. Its translation is CASSPTLNTGELFF. The V call is TRBV12-3 or TRBV12-4, the J call TRBJ2-2, with unresolved D. The CDR3 is 14 residues long. V lost 5 bases, J lost 2 bases, and 9 bases lay in between.

A few counts support this clonotype. The chain recombines TRBV5-1 with TRBJ1-4; possibly TRBD1 for D (6 bases). Germline lookup yields CDR1 SGHRS and CDR2 YFSETQ. The V and J ends lost 2 bases and 17 bases respectively, with 22 bases between them. This CDR3 contains 14 residues. DNA for the CDR3: TGCGCCAGCAGCTTCGGGGGCCACATGGACGGAAAATTTTTT. It translates to CASSFGGHMDGKFF.

The rearrangement links TRBV20-1 to TRBJ2-1; 11 nucleotides line up with TRBD2. V lost 3 bases, J lost 1 base, and 5 bases stayed unmatched. Per germline, CDR1 DFQATT and CDR2 SNEGSKA (reference sequence). The CDR3 is 16 residues long. In DNA form, the CDR3 reads TGCAGTGCTAGCGAATGGACTAGCGGGTCCTACAATGAGCAGTTCTTC. Translated, it gives CSASEWTSGSYNEQFF.

This clonotype was counted between two and nine times. This sequence joins TRBV7-2 and TRBJ2-3; D is unclear. V was clipped by 7 bases and J by 2 bases, with 16 bases between them. This CDR3 is built from 15 residues. Germline values: CDR1 SGHTA, CDR2 FQGNSA. The CDR3 coding sequence is TGTGCCAGCACCCGCCCCCTCAGATCCACAGATACGCAGTATTTT. Protein sequence: CASTRPLRSTDTQYF.

A single count supports this clonotype. In nucleotides, the CDR3 is TGTGCCAGCAGGGGCGCCCCTTTAGAAAAACTGTTTTTT. Translating it yields CASRGAPLEKLFF. The chain combines TRBV6-5 with TRBJ1-4; D gene uncertain. The CDR3 covers 13 residues. Trimming took 6 bases from V and 8 from J, leaving 13 bases between them. Germline CDR1 and CDR2: MNHEY and SVGAGI.

This clonotype was seen more than once but under ten times. The CDR3 region is CASSLGDSKSSSGYTF. The DNA for the CDR3 is TGCGCCAGCAGCTTGGGTGACAGTAAATCCTCGAGTGGCTACACCTTC. This sequence joins TRBV5-1 and TRBJ1-2; TRBD1 might be the D (5 bases). V lost 0 bases and J lost 7, with 19 bases in between. The germline V gene encodes CDR1 SGHRS and CDR2 YFSETQ. CDR3 length: 16 amino acids.

To note about this clonotype: Germline is not matched at one junction end, which may reflect a read error. The chain employs TRBV5-6 and TRBJ1-2; D may be TRBD1 (6 bases). The CDR3 runs to 19 residues. From germline, CDR1 is SGHDT and CDR2 YYEEEE. DNA of the CDR3: TGTGCCAGCGGCTTGGTCCCTTCTGGGCAGGGGACGATCGACTATGGCTACACCTTC. This gives the protein CASGLVPSGQGTIDYGYTF.

The chain recombines TRBV11-2 with TRBJ2-3; possible D gene TRBD2, 6 bases. Germline V gives CDR1 SGHAT, CDR2 FQNNGV. This CDR3 has 14 amino acids. V was clipped by 7 bases and J by 1 base, with 12 bases between them. CDR3 sequence reads: CASTWDFGTDTQYF. CDR3 coding DNA: TGTGCCAGCACGTGGGACTTCGGCACAGATACGCAGTATTTT.

With respect to this clonotype: One end of the junction varies from germline; a read error may be responsible. The rearrangement uses TRBV7-3 and TRBJ2-5; D not resolved. The V gene's germline CDR1 is SGHTA and CDR2 FQGTGA. CDR3 length: 17 residues. The CDR3 DNA is TGTGCCAGCAGCTTAGCTCAGCCGCGTAGGATCGGAGAGACCGAGTACTTC. Translated: CASSLAQPRRIGETEYF.

V usage is TRBV6-2 or TRBV6-3 and J usage is TRBJ2-2; D possibly corresponds to TRBD2 (5 bases). V lost 2 bases to trimming and J lost 5 bases, with 18 bases between them. The CDR3 is 17 amino acids. Germline lookup yields CDR1 MNHEY and CDR2 SVGEGT. The CDR3 loop reads CASSYDGLALATGELFF. The DNA for the CDR3 is TGTGCCAGCAGTTACGACGGGCTAGCTCTGGCAACCGGGGAGCTGTTTTTT.

The chain combines TRBV2 with TRBJ1-1, with D uncertain. Germline assignment: CDR1 SNHLY and CDR2 FYNNEI. The CDR3 sequence is 13 residues long. V lost 0 bases and J 8 bases, leaving 10 bases between the germline ends. The CDR3 nucleotides read TGTGCCAGCAGTGAAGCTCAGGTCGGGGAAGCTTTCTTT. Translating gives CASSEAQVGEAFF.

The chain couples TRBV12-3 or TRBV12-4 to TRBJ1-1, with 7 bases lining up with TRBD1. The length of the CDR3 is 14 residues. The V segment lost 2 bases and the J segment 4 bases; nucleotides outside the gene matches: 4. CDR3 sequence reads: CASSLKGAGTEAFF. CDR3 bases: TGTGCCAGCAGTTTAAAGGGGGCTGGCACTGAAGCTTTCTTT.

The sample holds a few counts of this clonotype. This chain connects TRBV28 to TRBJ2-4, with 9 bases identical to TRBD1. The CDR3 contains 17 residues. The germline gives CDR1 MDHEN, CDR2 SYDVKM. Losses at the gene ends were 2 bases for V and 7 bases for J; bases not matched to a gene: 12. CDR3 DNA sequence: TGTGCCAGCAGTTTAAGGGGGGCCGGGACAGGGATGAACATTCAGTACTTC. As protein: CASSLRGAGTGMNIQYF.

This chain uses TRBV7-9 with TRBJ2-1, with 13 bases identical to TRBD2. CDR1 is SEHNR, CDR2 FQNEAQ, per germline (reference sequence). There are 15 residues in the CDR3. The ends lost 4 bases at V and 6 bases at J; junction bases unmatched: 3. CDR3 residues: CASSSGTSGVNEQFF. Here the CDR3 DNA reads TGTGCCAGCAGCTCCGGGACTAGCGGGGTCAATGAGCAGTTCTTC. The variable domain in full, completed from reference TRBV7-9 and TRBJ2-1, reads DTGVSQNPRHKITKRGQNVTFRCDPISEHNRLYWYRQTLGQGPEFLTYFQNEAQLEKSRLLSDRFSAERPKGSFSTLEIQRTEQGDSAMYLCASSSGTSGVNEQFFGPGTRLTVL.

This clonotype was observed a few times. The chain carries TRBV14 and TRBJ2-1; 7 nucleotides align to TRBD1. The CDR3 runs 12 residues. V was pared by 11 bases and J by 10 bases, with 11 bases of the junction left unmatched. Germline CDR1 reads SGHDN; CDR2 reads FVKESK. The DNA of the CDR3 is TGTGCCGTCAGCAAGGGGGCTGGAGAGCAGTTCTTC. The encoded protein is CAVSKGAGEQFF. The full variable domain, rest sourced from reference TRBV14 and TRBJ2-1, is EAGVTQFPSHSVIEKGQTVTLRCDPISGHDNLYWYRRVMGKEIKFLLHFVKESKQDESGMPNNRFLAERTGGTYSTLKVQPAELEDSGVYFCAVSKGAGEQFFGPGTRLTVL.

The chain recombines TRBV29-1 with TRBJ2-5; 8 positions agree with TRBD2. This CDR3 is 14 amino acids long. V was clipped by 0 bases and J by 9 bases; unmatched bases: 9. The germline CDR1 and CDR2 sequences are SQVTM and ANQGSEA. DNA of the CDR3: TGCAGCGTTGAAGATCGTCGGCGGGGGGAGGCCCAGTACTTC. This translates into CSVEDRRRGEAQYF.

This chain connects TRBV5-1 to TRBJ2-1, with 8 positions matching TRBD1. From germline, CDR1 is SGHRS and CDR2 YFSETQ. The CDR3 has 15 amino acids. With 1 base clipped from V and 8 bases from J, the junction kept 8 bases outside the gene matches. CDR3 loop: CASSLMSGGFHEQFF. The CDR3 DNA sequence: TGCGCCAGCAGCTTGATGTCAGGGGGCTTTCATGAGCAGTTCTTC.

This chain joins TRBV28 and TRBJ2-3; TRBD2 matches 11 bases. The CDR3 is made up of 16 amino acids. Germline values: CDR1 MDHEN, CDR2 SYDVKM. V dropped 4 bases and J dropped 3; count of bases not matched to a gene: 6. The CDR3 protein is CASSSPVAGGTDTQYF. CDR3 sequence (DNA): TGTGCCAGCAGTTCCCCCGTAGCGGGAGGGACAGATACGCAGTATTTT.

About this clonotype: Germline is not matched at one junction end, which may reflect a read error. The chain has TRBV12-3 or TRBV12-4 and TRBJ2-4; D remains ambiguous. There are 12 residues in the CDR3. The CDR3 nucleotides are TGTGCCAGCAGTTTAGACGGAAACATCCAGTACTTC. It translates to CASSLDGNIQYF.

V usage is TRBV7-9 and J usage is TRBJ1-5; D might be TRBD1 (6 bases). The CDR3 totals 14 residues. Trimming took 4 bases from V and 3 from J, leaving 10 bases between them. Germline V gene lookup returns CDR1 SEHNR and CDR2 FQNEAQ (reference sequence). CDR3 sequence (DNA): TGTGCCAGCAGCTCTGACAGGACCAATCAGCCCCAGCATTTT. It yields the protein CASSSDRTNQPQHF.

The chain joins TRBV21-1 to TRBJ2-7; the table names TRBD1, a call not compared with the DNA. TRBV21-1 is given as a pseudogene. The CDR3 has 15 residues. Written as DNA, the CDR3 is TGTGCCAGCCCCCCAGCCCTTCAGGACTCCTACGAGCAGTACTTC. Amino acid sequence: CASPPALQDSYEQYF.

A word on this clonotype: At one end, the junction sequence differs from germline, possibly due to a read error. The genes are TRBV7-9 and TRBJ1-3; D is perhaps TRBD1 (5 bases). CDR1 and CDR2 (germline): SEHNR, FQNEAQ (reference sequence). The CDR3 has 15 residues. The CDR3 spells CASSSQGNSGNTIYF. The CDR3 DNA reads as TGTGCTAGCAGCTCCCAGGGAAACTCTGGAAACACCATATATTTT.

This chain uses TRBV6-5 with TRBJ2-3; 7 positions match TRBD2. The V and J ends lost 6 bases and 1 base, in that order; junction bases with no gene match: 4. The CDR3 has 14 residues. Germline V gives CDR1 MNHEY, CDR2 SVGAGI. CDR3 sequence reads: CASSRGRGTDTQYF. CDR3 nucleotides: TGTGCCAGCAGCCGCGGGAGAGGCACAGATACGCAGTATTTT.